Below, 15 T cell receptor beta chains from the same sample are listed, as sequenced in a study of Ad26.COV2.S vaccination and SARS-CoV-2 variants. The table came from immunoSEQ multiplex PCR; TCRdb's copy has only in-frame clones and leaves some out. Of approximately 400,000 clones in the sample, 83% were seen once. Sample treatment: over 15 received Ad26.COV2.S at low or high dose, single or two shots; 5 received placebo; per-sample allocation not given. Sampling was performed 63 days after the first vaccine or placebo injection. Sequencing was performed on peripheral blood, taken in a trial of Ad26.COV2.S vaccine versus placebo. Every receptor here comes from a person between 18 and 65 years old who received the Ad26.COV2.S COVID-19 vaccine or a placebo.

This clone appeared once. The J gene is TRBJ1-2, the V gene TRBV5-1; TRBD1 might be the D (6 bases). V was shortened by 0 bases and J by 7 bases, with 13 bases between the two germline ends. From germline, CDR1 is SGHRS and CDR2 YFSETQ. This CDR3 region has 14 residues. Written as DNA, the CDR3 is TGCGCCAGCAGCTTGGCGCCGGCAGGGGCTGGCTACACCTTC. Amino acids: CASSLAPAGAGYTF.

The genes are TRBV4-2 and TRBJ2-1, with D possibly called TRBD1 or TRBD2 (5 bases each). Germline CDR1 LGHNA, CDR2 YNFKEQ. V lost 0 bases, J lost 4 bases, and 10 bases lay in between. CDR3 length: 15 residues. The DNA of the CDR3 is TGTGCCAGCAGCCAAGACCGGGACGTTTACAATGAGCAGTTCTTC. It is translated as CASSQDRDVYNEQFF.

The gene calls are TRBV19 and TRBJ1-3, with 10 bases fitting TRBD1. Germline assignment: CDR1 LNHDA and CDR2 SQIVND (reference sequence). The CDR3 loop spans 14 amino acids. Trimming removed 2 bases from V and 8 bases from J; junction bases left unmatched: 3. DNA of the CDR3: TGTGCCAGTAGTATAAGGACAGGGGGAGACACCATATATTTT. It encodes CASSIRTGGDTIYF.

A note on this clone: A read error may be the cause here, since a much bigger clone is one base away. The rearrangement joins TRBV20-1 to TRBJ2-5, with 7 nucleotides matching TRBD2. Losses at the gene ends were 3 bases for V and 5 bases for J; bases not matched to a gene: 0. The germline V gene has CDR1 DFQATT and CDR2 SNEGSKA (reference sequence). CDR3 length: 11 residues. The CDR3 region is CSASGRETQYF. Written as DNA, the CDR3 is TGCAGTGCTAGCGGGAGGGAGACCCAGTACTTC.

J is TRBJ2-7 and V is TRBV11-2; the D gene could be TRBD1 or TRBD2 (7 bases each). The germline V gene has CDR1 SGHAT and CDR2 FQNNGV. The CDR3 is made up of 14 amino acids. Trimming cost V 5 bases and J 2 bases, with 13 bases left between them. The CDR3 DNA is TGTGCCAGCAGCCTCCCAGGGGGGGCCTACGAGCAGTACTTC. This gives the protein CASSLPGGAYEQYF.

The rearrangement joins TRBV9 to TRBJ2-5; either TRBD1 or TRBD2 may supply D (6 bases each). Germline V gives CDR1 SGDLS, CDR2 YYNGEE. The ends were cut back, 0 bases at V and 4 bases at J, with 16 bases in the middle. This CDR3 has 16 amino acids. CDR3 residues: CASSVAAGGGRETQYF. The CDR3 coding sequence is TGTGCCAGCAGCGTAGCGGCTGGAGGGGGGCGAGAGACCCAGTACTTC. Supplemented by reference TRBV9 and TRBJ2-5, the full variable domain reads DSGVTQTPKHLITATGQRVTLRCSPRSGDLSVYWYQQSLDQGLQFLIQYYNGEERAKGNILERFSAQQFPDLHSELNLSSLELGDSALYFCASSVAAGGGRETQYFGPGTRLLVL.

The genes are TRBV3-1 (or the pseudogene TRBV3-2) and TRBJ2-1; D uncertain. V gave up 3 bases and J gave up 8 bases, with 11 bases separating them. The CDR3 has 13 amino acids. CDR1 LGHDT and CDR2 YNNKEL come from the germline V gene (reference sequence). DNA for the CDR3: TGTGCCAGCAGCCAGAGGAGCCGCCATGAGCAGTTCTTC. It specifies CASSQRSRHEQFF.

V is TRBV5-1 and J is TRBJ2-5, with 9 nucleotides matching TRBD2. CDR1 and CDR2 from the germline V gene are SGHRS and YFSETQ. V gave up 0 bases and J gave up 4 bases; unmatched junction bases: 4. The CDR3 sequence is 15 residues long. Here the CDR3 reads CASSLEAGGAETQYF. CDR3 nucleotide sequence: TGCGCCAGCAGCTTGGAGGCGGGAGGGGCAGAGACCCAGTACTTC.

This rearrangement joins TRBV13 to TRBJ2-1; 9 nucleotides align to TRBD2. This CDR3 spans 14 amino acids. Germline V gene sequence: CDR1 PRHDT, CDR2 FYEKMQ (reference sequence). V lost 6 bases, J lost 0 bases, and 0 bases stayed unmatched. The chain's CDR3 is CASSSGSSYNEQFF. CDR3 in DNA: TGTGCCAGCAGTAGCGGGAGCTCCTACAATGAGCAGTTCTTC.

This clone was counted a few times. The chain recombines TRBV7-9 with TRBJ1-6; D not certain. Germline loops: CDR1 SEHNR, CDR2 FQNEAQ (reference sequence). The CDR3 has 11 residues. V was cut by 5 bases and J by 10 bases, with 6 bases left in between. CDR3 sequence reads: CASSPVSPLHF. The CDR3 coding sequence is TGTGCCAGCAGCCCGGTATCACCCCTCCACTTT.

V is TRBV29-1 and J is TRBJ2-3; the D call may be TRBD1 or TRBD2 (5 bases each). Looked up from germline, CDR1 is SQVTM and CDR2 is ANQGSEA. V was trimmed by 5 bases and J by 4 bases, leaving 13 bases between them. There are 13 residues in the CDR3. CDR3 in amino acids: CSVLRDVADTQYF. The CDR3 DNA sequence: TGCAGCGTTTTGAGGGACGTGGCAGATACGCAGTATTTT.

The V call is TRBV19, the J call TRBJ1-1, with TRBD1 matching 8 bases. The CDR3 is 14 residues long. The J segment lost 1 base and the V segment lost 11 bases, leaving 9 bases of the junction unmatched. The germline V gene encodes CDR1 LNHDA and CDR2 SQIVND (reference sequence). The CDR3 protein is CAVSSGTGNTEAFF. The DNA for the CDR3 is TGTGCCGTTAGCTCCGGGACAGGGAACACTGAAGCTTTCTTT.

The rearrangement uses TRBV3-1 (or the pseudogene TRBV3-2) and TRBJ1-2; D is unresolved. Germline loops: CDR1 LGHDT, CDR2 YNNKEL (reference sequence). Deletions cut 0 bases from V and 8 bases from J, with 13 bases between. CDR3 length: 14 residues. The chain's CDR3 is CASSQDSPVWGYTF. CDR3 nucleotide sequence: TGTGCCAGCAGCCAAGATAGCCCGGTATGGGGCTACACCTTC.

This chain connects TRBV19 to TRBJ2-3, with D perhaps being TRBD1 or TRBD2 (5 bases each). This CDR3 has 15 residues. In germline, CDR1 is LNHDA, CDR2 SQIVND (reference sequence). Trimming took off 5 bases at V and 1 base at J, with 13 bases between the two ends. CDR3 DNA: TGTGCCAGTAGTCCCCGGGACGTCGGCACAGATACGCAGTATTTT. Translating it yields CASSPRDVGTDTQYF.

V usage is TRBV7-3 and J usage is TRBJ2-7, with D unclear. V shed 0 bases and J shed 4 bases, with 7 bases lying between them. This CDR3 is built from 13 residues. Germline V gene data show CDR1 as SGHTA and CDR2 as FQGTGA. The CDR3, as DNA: TGTGCCAGCAGCTTAACGGTCAGATACGAGCAGTACTTC. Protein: CASSLTVRYEQYF.